Each of the 26 T cell receptor beta chains below was sequenced from the same sample in a study of cytomegalovirus exposure and HLA in healthy donors. The PCR was carried out with 60 Vbeta primers and 13 Jbeta primers. Some clones are missing from TCRdb's copy, which holds only in-frame ones; the method was immunoSEQ multiplex PCR. The data show 150,000 to 200,000 clones, 65% to 85% seen once. The sequenced material came from PBMCs. Receptor source: a woman in her fifties or sixties in good health and CMV-seropositive.

The rearrangement joins TRBV5-8 to TRBJ2-6, with D unresolved. The CDR3 runs 17 residues. Germline lookup yields CDR1 SGHTS and CDR2 YDEGEE. V gave up 2 bases and J gave up 0 bases, with 12 bases separating them. CDR3 region: CASSFRKSISGANVLTF. The CDR3 bases are TGTGCCAGCAGCTTCCGAAAATCTATCTCTGGGGCCAACGTCCTGACTTTC.

V gene TRBV7-8 combines with J gene TRBJ2-7, with TRBD2 matching 8 bases. The CDR3 sequence is 15 residues long. V gave up 3 bases and J gave up 0 bases; unmatched junction bases: 4. The germline gives CDR1 SGHVS, CDR2 FQNEAQ. The CDR3 spells CASSFGAGASYEQYF. The CDR3 nucleotides read TGTGCCAGCAGCTTCGGAGCGGGGGCCTCCTACGAGCAGTACTTC.

The chain uses TRBV7-9 and TRBJ1-2, with TRBD1 identical over 7 bases. J lost 1 base, V lost 3 bases, and 5 bases had no gene match. CDR1 is SEHNR, CDR2 FQNEAQ, per germline (reference sequence). This CDR3 comprises 15 residues. CDR3 region: CASSLTGSLNYGYTF. The CDR3 nucleotides read TGTGCCAGCAGCTTGACAGGGTCCCTTAACTATGGCTACACCTTC.

In regard to this clone: Other DNA sequences in this specimen translate into the identical CDR3. The V call is TRBV4-1, the J call TRBJ2-3; 9 nucleotides line up with TRBD2. The CDR3 is 17 residues long. Germline trimming cut 1 base from V and 1 base from J; bases unmatched to any gene: 6. In germline, CDR1 is MGHRA, CDR2 YSYEKL. Here the CDR3 reads CASSQGGAGGGTDTQYF. CDR3 coding DNA: TGCGCCAGCAGCCAAGGGGGAGCGGGGGGTGGCACAGATACGCAGTATTTT.

The V call is TRBV2, the J call TRBJ1-1, with D unresolved. Germline V lookup: CDR1 SNHLY, CDR2 FYNNEI. Between the trimmed V and J ends, which lost 6 bases and 0 bases, there was a span of 8 bases. This CDR3 contains 13 residues. Here the CDR3 reads CASRRGLNTEAFF. DNA of the CDR3: TGTGCCAGCAGAAGAGGGCTGAACACTGAAGCTTTCTTT.

The CDR3 DNA sequence: TGTGCCAGCAGCTCTCAGGGCAATCAGCCCCAGCATTTT. Residues: CASSSQGNQPQHF. V is TRBV5-4 and J is TRBJ1-5; D is undetermined. Trimming removed 3 bases from V and 2 bases from J, with 6 bases in between. The CDR3 consists of 13 residues. Germline V lookup: CDR1 SGHNT, CDR2 YYREEE (reference sequence).

This clone was counted only a few times. In DNA form, the CDR3 reads TGTGCCAGCAGTTTCTACTCGGGACAGGACTTCTATGGCTACACCTTC. It specifies CASSFYSGQDFYGYTF. V is TRBV27 and J is TRBJ1-2, with TRBD1 identical over 8 bases. J lost 4 bases, V lost 3 bases, and 10 bases had no gene match. There are 16 residues in the CDR3. Germline V gives CDR1 MNHEY, CDR2 SMNVEV (reference sequence).

This clone was observed once. The CDR3 DNA reads TGTGCCAGCAGCTTTGAGGCAGAGGATGGCTACACCTTC. It is translated as CASSFEAEDGYTF. This chain uses TRBV5-4 with TRBJ1-2; D is unresolved. Germline V gene sequence: CDR1 SGHNT, CDR2 YYREEE (reference sequence). The CDR3 extends over 13 amino acids. V dropped 2 bases and J dropped 6 bases, with 11 bases sitting between them.

This clone occurred a few times. This sequence joins TRBV5-4 and TRBJ2-7, with TRBD2 matching over 7 bases. This CDR3 contains 14 residues. Per the germline V gene, CDR1 is SGHNT and CDR2 is YYREEE (reference sequence). Trimming took 4 bases from V and 0 from J; bases not matched to a gene: 4. CDR3 nucleotides: TGTGCCAGCAGCGTGGGGGGGGACTCCTACGAGCAGTACTTC. This codes for CASSVGGDSYEQYF.

The gene calls are TRBV6-1 and TRBJ1-6; no definite D call. V was pared by 4 bases and J by 0 bases, with 7 bases between. This CDR3 has 15 residues. Germline CDR1 and CDR2: MNHNS and SASEGT. CDR3 bases: TGTGCCAGCAGTGCTCTGTCCTCCTATAATTCACCCCTCCACTTT. It codes for CASSALSSYNSPLHF.

This clone occurred a few times. The V call is TRBV9, the J call TRBJ2-5; possible D gene TRBD1, 5 bases. V was shortened by 3 bases and J by 4 bases, with 13 bases between the two germline ends. Germline values: CDR1 SGDLS, CDR2 YYNGEE. The CDR3 consists of 14 residues. DNA for the CDR3: TGTGCCAGCAGCGACCGACAGTTAGGAGAGACCCAGTACTTC. It translates to CASSDRQLGETQYF.

The V call is TRBV6-1, the J call TRBJ1-1; D is ambiguous. Germline values: CDR1 MNHNS, CDR2 SASEGT. Trimming cost V 5 bases and J 2 bases, with 12 bases left between them. The CDR3 runs 14 residues. The CDR3 sequence: CASSFVTGNTEAFF. In nucleotides, the CDR3 is TGTGCCAGCAGTTTTGTGACGGGTAACACTGAAGCTTTCTTT.

The V call is TRBV4-2, the J call TRBJ1-2; D is unclear. Trimming shortened V by 1 base and J by 5 bases, and 14 bases separated the two germline ends. The CDR3 consists of 15 residues. The germline V gene has CDR1 LGHNA and CDR2 YNFKEQ. CDR3 protein: CASSQVSRLRYGYTF. The CDR3 bases are TGTGCCAGCAGCCAAGTCTCCCGGTTACGGTATGGCTACACCTTC.

This chain uses TRBV19 with TRBJ2-7; 9 positions agree with TRBD1. CDR1 is LNHDA and CDR2 is SQIVND in the germline V gene (reference sequence). Trimming cost V 6 bases and J 4 bases; bases outside gene matches: 10. The CDR3 runs 15 residues. The CDR3: CASSAQTGTGYEQYF. DNA of the CDR3: TGTGCCAGTAGCGCTCAAACCGGGACAGGGTACGAGCAGTACTTC.

The chain carries TRBV19 and TRBJ2-5, with D tentatively TRBD2 (6 bases). The V and J ends lost 3 bases and 5 bases respectively, with 10 bases between them. The CDR3 spans 13 residues. Germline lookup yields CDR1 LNHDA and CDR2 SQIVND (reference sequence). The CDR3 nucleotides are TGTGCCAGTAGTATTAACGGGGGTGAGACCCAGTACTTC. Translating it yields CASSINGGETQYF.

The chain links TRBV30 to TRBJ2-3; 7 bases align to TRBD2. Germline lookup yields CDR1 GTSNPN and CDR2 SVGIG (reference sequence). The V segment lost 0 bases and the J segment 2 bases; nucleotides outside the gene matches: 2. There are 14 residues in the CDR3. CDR3 bases: TGTGCCTGGAGTGTAGCGGGGTTCACAGATACGCAGTATTTT. Its protein product is CAWSVAGFTDTQYF. The whole variable domain, filled in from reference TRBV30 and TRBJ2-3, reads SQTIHQWPATLVQPVGSPLSLECTVEGTSNPNLYWYRQAAGRGLQLLFYSVGIGQISSEVPQNLSASRPQDRQFILSSKKLLLSDSGFYLCAWSVAGFTDTQYFGPGTRLTVL.

This clone was counted between two and nine times. The rearrangement links TRBV2 to TRBJ2-6, with D hard to call. Germline V gives CDR1 SNHLY, CDR2 FYNNEI. The length of the CDR3 is 14 residues. V was cut by 6 bases and J by 2 bases, with 8 bases left in between. The CDR3 region has the DNA TGTGCCAGCAGCCCCGAGGCTGGGGCCAACGTCCTGACTTTC. Its translation is CASSPEAGANVLTF.

The chain joins TRBV28 to TRBJ1-5; no clear D gene. The CDR3 is 14 residues long. The germline V and J ends were trimmed by 6 bases and 3 bases, with 12 bases remaining between them. In germline, CDR1 is MDHEN, CDR2 SYDVKM. As DNA, the CDR3 is TGTGCCAGCAGCCAAGAGGCAGTCAATCAGCCCCAGCATTTT. Translating gives CASSQEAVNQPQHF.

The chain is built from TRBV7-6 and TRBJ2-3; 7 bases are shared with TRBD2. This CDR3 spans 17 amino acids. Germline CDR1 reads SGHVS; CDR2 reads FNYEAQ. The J segment lost 3 bases and the V segment lost 4 bases, leaving 13 bases of the junction unmatched. CDR3 sequence: CASSSPPAAGETDTQYF. The CDR3 DNA reads as TGTGCCAGCAGCTCCCCCCCGGCGGCGGGGGAGACAGATACGCAGTATTTT.

This rearrangement joins TRBV30 to TRBJ1-5, with D tentatively TRBD1 (6 bases). Germline CDR1 GTSNPN, CDR2 SVGIG (reference sequence). Between the trimmed V and J ends, which lost 4 bases and 5 bases, there was a span of 12 bases. This CDR3 has 13 amino acids. CDR3 sequence reads: CAWTQGMDQPQHF. As DNA, the CDR3 is TGTGCCTGGACACAGGGAATGGATCAGCCCCAGCATTTT.

The V call is TRBV19, the J call TRBJ1-2, with D possibly TRBD1 on 6 matching bases. Germline values: CDR1 LNHDA, CDR2 SQIVND (reference sequence). This CDR3 has 13 amino acids. V was clipped by 7 bases and J by 4 bases, with 13 bases between them. CDR3 DNA sequence: TGTGCCAGTACTGTACAGGGTACCTATGGCTACACCTTC. Protein product: CASTVQGTYGYTF.

The V and J genes are TRBV15 and TRBJ1-6; 10 nucleotides line up with TRBD1. The CDR3 loop spans 18 amino acids. In germline, CDR1 is LNHNV, CDR2 YYDKDF (reference sequence). V lost 2 bases to trimming and J lost 11 bases; unmatched junction nucleotides: 15. In nucleotides, the CDR3 is TGTGCCACCAGCAGAAAGGCGGGACAGGGGCAACGTAGGGCACCCCTCCACTTT. It encodes CATSRKAGQGQRRAPLHF.

The chain couples TRBV27 to TRBJ1-5; possible D gene TRBD1, 6 bases. Germline-derived CDR1 and CDR2 are MNHEY and SMNVEV (reference sequence). This CDR3 spans 17 amino acids. V gave up 6 bases and J gave up 8 bases, with 26 bases separating them. Written as DNA, the CDR3 is TGTGCCAGCAGCTCTATCGCCGCAGGGGTAACTCTGGAGCCCCAGCATTTT. Residues: CASSSIAAGVTLEPQHF.

V usage is TRBV10-3 and J usage is TRBJ1-6; D is unclear. Between the trimmed V and J ends, which lost 0 bases and 9 bases, there was a span of 6 bases. CDR3 length: 13 amino acids. Germline CDR1 reads ENHRY; CDR2 reads SYGVKD. DNA of the CDR3: TGTGCCATCAGTGAGTCGACTGGTTCACCCCTCCACTTT. Encoded protein: CAISESTGSPLHF.

The chain links TRBV19 to TRBJ1-2; the D gene is possibly TRBD1 (5 bases). CDR1 is LNHDA and CDR2 is SQIVND in the germline V gene (reference sequence). The CDR3 is 14 residues long. Trimming removed 2 bases at V and 1 base at J, with 8 bases between. The CDR3: CASSILDSNYGYTF. CDR3 DNA: TGTGCCAGTAGTATACTAGACAGTAACTATGGCTACACCTTC.

The chain joins TRBV10-3 to TRBJ2-7, with D perhaps matching TRBD1 (5 bases). Germline V gives CDR1 ENHRY, CDR2 SYGVKD. The V end lost 0 bases, the J end lost 3 bases, and 9 bases lay between the germline ends. CDR3 length equals 14 residues. In nucleotides, the CDR3 is TGTGCCATCAGTGAGTCCCCCAGGGACTACGAGCAGTACTTC. This gives the protein CAISESPRDYEQYF.